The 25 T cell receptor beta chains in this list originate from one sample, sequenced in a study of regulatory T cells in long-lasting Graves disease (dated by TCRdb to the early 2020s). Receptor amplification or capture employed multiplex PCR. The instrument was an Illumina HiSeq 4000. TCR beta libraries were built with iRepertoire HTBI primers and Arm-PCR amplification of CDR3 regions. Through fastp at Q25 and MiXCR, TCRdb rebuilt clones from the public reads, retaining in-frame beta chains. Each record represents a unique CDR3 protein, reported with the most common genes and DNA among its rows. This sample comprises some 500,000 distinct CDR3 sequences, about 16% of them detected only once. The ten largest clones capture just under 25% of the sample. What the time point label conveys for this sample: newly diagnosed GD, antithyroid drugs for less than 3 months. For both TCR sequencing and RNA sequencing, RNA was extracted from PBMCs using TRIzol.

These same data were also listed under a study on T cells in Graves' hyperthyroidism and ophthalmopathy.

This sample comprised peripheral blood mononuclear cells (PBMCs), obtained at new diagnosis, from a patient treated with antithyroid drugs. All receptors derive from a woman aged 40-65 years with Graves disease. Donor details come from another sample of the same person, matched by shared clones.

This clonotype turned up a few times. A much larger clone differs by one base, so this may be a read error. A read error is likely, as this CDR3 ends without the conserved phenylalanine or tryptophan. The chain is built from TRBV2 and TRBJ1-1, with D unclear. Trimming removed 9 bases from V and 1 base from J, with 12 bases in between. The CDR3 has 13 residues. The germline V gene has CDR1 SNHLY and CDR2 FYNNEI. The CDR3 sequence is CASQLTENTEAFL. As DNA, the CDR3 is TGTGCCAGTCAACTAACAGAGAACACTGAAGCTTTCCTT.

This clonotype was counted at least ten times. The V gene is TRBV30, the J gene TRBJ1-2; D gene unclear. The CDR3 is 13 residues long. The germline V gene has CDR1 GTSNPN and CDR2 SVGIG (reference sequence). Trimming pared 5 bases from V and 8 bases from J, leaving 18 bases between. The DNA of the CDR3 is TGTGCCTGGGTTGACCGGGCTCCTGGGGGCTACACCTTC. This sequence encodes CAWVDRAPGGYTF.

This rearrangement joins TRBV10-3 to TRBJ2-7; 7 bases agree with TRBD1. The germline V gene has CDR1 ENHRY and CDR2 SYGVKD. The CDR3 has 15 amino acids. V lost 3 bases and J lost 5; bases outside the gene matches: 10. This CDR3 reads CAISEGTAVGDEQYF. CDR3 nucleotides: TGTGCCATCAGTGAAGGGACAGCCGTGGGAGACGAGCAGTACTTC.

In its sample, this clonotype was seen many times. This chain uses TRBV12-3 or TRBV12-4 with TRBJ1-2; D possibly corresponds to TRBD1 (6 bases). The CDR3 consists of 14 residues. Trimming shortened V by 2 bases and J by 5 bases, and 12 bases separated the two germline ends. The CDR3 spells CASSLSGTRYGYTF. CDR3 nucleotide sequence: TGTGCCAGCAGTTTATCTGGGACAAGATATGGCTACACCTTC.

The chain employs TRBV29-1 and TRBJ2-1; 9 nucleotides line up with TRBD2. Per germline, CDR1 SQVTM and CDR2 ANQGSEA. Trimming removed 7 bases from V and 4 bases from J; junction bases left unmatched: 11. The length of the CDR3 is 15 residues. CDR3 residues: CSAQTSGGVYNEQFF. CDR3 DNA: TGCAGCGCCCAGACTAGCGGAGGGGTTTACAATGAGCAGTTCTTC.

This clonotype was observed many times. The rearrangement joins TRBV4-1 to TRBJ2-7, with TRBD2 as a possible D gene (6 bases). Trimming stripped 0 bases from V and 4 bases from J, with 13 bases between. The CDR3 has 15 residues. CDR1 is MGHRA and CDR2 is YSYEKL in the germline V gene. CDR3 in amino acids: CASSQDPTRGYEQYF. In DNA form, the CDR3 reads TGCGCCAGCAGCCAAGACCCGACTAGGGGTTACGAGCAGTACTTC.

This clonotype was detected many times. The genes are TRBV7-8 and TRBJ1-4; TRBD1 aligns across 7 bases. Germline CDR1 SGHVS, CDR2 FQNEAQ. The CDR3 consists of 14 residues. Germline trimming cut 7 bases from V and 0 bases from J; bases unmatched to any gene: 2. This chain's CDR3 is CASTDRATNEKLFF. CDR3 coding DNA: TGTGCCAGCACCGACAGGGCAACTAATGAAAAACTGTTTTTT.

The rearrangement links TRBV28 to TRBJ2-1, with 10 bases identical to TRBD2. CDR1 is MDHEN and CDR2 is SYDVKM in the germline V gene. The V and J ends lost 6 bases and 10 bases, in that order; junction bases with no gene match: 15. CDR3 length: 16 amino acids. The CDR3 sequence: CASSSTPAGGPREQFF. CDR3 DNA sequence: TGTGCCAGCAGCTCCACTCCAGCGGGGGGGCCGCGCGAGCAGTTCTTC.

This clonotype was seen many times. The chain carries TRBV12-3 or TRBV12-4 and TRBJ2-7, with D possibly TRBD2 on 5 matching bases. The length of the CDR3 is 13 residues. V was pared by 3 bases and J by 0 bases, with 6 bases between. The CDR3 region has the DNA TGTGCCAGCAGTTTCCTAGCCTCCTACGAGCAGTACTTC. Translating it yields CASSFLASYEQYF.

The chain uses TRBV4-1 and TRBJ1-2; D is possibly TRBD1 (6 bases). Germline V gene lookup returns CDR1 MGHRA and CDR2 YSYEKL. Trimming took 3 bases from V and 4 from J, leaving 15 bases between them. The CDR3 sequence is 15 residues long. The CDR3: CASSHPPTGIYGYTF. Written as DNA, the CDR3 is TGCGCCAGCAGCCACCCCCCCACAGGGATCTATGGCTACACCTTC.

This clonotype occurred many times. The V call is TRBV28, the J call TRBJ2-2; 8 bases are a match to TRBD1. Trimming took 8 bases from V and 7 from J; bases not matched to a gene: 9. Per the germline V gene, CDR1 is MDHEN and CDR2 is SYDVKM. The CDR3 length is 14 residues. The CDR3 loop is CASVWGRGHGELFF. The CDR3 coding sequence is TGTGCCAGCGTTTGGGGCAGGGGGCACGGGGAGCTGTTTTTT.

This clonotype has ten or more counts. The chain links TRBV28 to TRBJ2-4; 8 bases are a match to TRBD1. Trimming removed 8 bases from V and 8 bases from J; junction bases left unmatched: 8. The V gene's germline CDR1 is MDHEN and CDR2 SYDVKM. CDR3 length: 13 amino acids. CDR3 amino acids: CASYRQGSYIQYF. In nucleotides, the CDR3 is TGTGCCAGCTATCGACAGGGGAGTTACATTCAGTACTTC.

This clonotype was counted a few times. The CDR3 reads CAWSVQLGGDYGYTF. CDR3 coding DNA: TGTGCCTGGAGTGTACAATTGGGGGGCGACTATGGCTACACCTTC. This sequence joins TRBV30 and TRBJ1-2; a weak D match, TRBD1 (6 bases). CDR1 is GTSNPN and CDR2 is SVGIG in the germline V gene (reference sequence). Deletions cut 0 bases from V and 3 bases from J, with 14 bases between. The CDR3 contains 15 residues.

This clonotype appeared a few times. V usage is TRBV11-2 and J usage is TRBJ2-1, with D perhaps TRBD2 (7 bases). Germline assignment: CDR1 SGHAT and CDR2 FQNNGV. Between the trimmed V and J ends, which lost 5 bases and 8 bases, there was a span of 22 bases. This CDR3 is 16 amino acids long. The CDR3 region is CASSTVRGGGGYEQFF. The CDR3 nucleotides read TGTGCCAGCAGCACCGTACGAGGGGGGGGTGGCTATGAGCAGTTCTTC.

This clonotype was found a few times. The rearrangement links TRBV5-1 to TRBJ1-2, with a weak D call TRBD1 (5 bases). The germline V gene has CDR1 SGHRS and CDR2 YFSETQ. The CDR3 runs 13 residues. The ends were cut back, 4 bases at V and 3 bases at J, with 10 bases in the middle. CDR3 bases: TGCGCCAGCAGCCTGACAGATGACTATGGCTACACCTTC. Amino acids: CASSLTDDYGYTF.

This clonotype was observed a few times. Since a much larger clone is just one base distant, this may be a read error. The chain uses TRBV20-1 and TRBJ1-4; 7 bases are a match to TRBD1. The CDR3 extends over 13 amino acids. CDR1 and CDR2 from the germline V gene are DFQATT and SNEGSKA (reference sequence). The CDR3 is CSAMDRPNEKLVF. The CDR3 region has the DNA TGCAGTGCTATGGACAGGCCTAATGAAAAACTGGTTTTT.

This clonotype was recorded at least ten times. The CDR3 bases are TGTGCCACCAGCAGAGTGGGAACAGCGAACACTGAAGCTTTCTTT. It is translated as CATSRVGTANTEAFF. The chain recombines TRBV15 with TRBJ1-1; no clear D. CDR3 size: 15 residues. Germline CDR1 and CDR2: LNHNV and YYDKDF (reference sequence). V was shortened by 1 base and J by 1 base, with 10 bases between the two germline ends.

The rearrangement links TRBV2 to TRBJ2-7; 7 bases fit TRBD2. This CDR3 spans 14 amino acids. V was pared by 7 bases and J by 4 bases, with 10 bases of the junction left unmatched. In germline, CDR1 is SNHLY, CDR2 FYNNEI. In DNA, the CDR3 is TGTGCCAGCATAGGGGACGGGGGGAGTTACGAGCAGTACTTC. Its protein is CASIGDGGSYEQYF.

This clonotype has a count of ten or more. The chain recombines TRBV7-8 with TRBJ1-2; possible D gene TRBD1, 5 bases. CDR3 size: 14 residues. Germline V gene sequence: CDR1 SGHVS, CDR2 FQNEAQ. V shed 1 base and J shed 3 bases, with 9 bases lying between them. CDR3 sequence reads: CASSLVRDDYGYTF. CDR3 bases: TGTGCCAGCAGCTTAGTCAGGGACGACTATGGCTACACCTTC.

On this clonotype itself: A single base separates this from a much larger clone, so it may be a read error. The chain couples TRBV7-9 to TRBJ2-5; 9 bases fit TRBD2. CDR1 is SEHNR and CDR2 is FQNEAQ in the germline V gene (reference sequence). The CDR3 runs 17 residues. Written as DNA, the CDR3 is TGTGTCAGCAGCTTTACCCTTAGCGGGGGAGACAAAGAGACCCAGTACTTC. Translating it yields CVSSFTLSGGDKETQYF.

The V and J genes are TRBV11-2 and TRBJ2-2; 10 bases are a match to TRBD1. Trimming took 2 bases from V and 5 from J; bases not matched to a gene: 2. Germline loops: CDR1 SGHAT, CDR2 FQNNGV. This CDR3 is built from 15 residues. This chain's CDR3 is CASSLTGQGTGELFF. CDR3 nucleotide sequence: TGTGCCAGCAGCTTAACGGGACAGGGGACCGGGGAGCTGTTTTTT.

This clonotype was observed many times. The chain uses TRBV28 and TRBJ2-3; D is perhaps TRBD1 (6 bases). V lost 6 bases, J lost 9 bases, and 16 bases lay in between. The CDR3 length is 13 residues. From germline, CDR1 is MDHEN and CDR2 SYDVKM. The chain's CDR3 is CASSSGQLGTQYF. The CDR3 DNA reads TGTGCCAGCAGCTCCGGACAGCTCGGGACGCAGTATTTT.

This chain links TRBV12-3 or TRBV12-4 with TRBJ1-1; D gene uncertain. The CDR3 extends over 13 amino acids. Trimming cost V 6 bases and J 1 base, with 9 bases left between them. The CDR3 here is CASRTQWNTEAFF. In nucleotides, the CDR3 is TGTGCCAGCAGAACCCAGTGGAACACTGAAGCTTTCTTT.

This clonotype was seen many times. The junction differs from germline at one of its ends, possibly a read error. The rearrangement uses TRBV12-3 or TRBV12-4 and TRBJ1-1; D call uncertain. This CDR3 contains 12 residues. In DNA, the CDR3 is TGTGCCAGCAGCTTAGGTTTCACTGAAGCTTTCTTT. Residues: CASSLGFTEAFF.

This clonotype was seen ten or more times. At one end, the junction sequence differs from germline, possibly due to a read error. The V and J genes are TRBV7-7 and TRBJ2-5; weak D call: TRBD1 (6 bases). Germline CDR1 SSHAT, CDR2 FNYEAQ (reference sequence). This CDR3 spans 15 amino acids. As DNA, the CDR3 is TGTGCTAGCAGCTTAGCGTGGGGGCACCAAGAGACCCAGTACTTC. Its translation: CASSLAWGHQETQYF.